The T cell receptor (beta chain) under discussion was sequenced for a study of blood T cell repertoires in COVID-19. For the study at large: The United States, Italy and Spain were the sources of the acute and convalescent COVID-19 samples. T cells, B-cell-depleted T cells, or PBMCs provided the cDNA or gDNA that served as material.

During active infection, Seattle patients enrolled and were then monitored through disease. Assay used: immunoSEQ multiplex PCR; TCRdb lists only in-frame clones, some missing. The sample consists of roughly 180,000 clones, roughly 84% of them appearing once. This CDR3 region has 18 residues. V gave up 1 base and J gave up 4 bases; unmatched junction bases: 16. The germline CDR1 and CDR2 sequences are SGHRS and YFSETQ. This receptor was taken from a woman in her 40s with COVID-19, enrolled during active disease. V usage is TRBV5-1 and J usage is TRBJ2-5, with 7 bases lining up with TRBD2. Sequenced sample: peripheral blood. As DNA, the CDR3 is TGCGCCAGCAGCTTGATCCGGCGGGAGAGAGGTCGGATAGAGACCCAGTACTTC. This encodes CASSLIRRERGRIETQYF.